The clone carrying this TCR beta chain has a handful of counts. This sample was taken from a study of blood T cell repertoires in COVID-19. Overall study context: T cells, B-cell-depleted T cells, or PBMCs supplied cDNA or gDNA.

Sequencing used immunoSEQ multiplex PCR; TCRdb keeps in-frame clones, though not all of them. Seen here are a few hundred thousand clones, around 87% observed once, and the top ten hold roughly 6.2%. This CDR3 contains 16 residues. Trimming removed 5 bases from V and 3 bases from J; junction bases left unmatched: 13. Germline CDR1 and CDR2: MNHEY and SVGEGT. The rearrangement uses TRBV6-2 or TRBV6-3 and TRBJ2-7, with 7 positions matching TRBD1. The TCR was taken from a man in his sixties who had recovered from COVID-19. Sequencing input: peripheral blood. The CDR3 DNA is TGTGCCAGCAGTCCCGCAGACAGGGTTATAGTCTACGAGCAGTACTTC. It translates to CASSPADRVIVYEQYF.